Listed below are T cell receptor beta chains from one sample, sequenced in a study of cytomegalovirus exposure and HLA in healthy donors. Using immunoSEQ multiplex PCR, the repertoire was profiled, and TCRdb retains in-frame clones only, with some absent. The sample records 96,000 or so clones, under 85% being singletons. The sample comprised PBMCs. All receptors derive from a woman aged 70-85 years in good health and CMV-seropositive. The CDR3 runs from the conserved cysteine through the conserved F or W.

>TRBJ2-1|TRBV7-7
CASPPRGGSSYNEQFF
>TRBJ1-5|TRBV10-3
CAISDWGEPQHF
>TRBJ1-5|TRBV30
CAWSVIGGQPQHF
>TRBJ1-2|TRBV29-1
CSVRRAFLDYTF
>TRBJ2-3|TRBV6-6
CASGRDFTDTQYF
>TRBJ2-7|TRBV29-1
CSVVASGNRYEQYF
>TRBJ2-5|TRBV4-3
CASSQEPLRDRQETQYF
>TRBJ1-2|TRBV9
CASSRGQGLNYGYTF
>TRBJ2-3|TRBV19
CATSITGTDTQYF
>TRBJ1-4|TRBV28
CASSLVGQGRSNEKLFF
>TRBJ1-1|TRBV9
CASSPHAGTGVTEAFF
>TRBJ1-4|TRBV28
CASSLTATNEKLFF
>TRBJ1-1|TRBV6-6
CASSTGVITEAFF
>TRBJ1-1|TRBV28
CASSSGTRRTEAFF
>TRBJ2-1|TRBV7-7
CASSATPTDRDSDEQFF
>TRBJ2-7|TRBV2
CASSAGEDYEQYF
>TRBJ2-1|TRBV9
CASSVQGADYNEQFF
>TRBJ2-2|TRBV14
CASSLLAGGFTGELFF
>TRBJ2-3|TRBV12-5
CASGGGIATDTQYF
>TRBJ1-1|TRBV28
CASSPPRPGDTEAFF
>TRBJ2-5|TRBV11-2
CASRTTGGRRGQETQYF
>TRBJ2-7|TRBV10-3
CAISEKLAGANYEQYF
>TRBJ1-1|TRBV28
CASTQEGARTEAFF
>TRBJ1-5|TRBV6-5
CASSYSDSQPQHF
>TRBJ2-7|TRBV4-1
CASSQDSGLLAGVRYEQYF
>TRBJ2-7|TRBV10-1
CASSDPLAGVYEQYF
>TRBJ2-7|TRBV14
CASSHPAGPYEQYF